What follows are 26 T cell receptor beta chains derived from one specimen sequenced in a study of Graves' ophthalmopathy and Graves' hyperthyroidism. Amplification of the TCR beta CDR3 regions used RNA transcripts (as template). An opening RT-PCR round employed HTBI primers and preceded a second-round multiplex PCR. TCRdb processed the multiplex PCR reads anew with MiXCR; each CDR3 protein has one entry. The top ten hold 2.5% to 3.5% of the sample, which has hundreds of thousands of distinct CDR3 sequences, more than 40% seen once. Sequenced input: peripheral blood. These receptors were obtained from an adult man with Graves' ophthalmopathy.

The chain recombines TRBV19 with TRBJ1-3; D not resolved. V was clipped by 0 bases and J by 0 bases, with 9 bases between them. Germline loops: CDR1 LNHDA, CDR2 SQIVND (reference sequence). The CDR3 covers 16 residues. Here the CDR3 DNA reads TGTGCCAGTAGTATAGATCCCAATAGCTCTGGAAACACCATATATTTT. Translation: CASSIDPNSSGNTIYF.

The chain is built from TRBV7-9 and TRBJ1-5; D call uncertain. The CDR3 has 13 amino acids. CDR1 SEHNR and CDR2 FQNEAQ come from the germline V gene (reference sequence). V was shortened by 6 bases and J by 7 bases, with 13 bases between the two germline ends. CDR3: CASRQQLSQPQHF. For the CDR3, the DNA is TGTGCCAGCAGACAGCAGTTAAGCCAGCCCCAGCATTTT.

This clonotype was seen ten or more times. The gene calls are TRBV9 and TRBJ2-7; 13 nucleotides match TRBD2. The CDR3 runs to 16 residues. Germline CDR1 and CDR2: SGDLS and YYNGEE. J gave up 9 bases and V 4 bases, and 13 bases lay outside the gene matches. DNA for the CDR3: TGTGCCAGCAGCCCGAGACTAGCGGGGGGCCTGTCGGTGCAGTACTTC. It yields the protein CASSPRLAGGLSVQYF. The entire variable domain, with the rest obtained from reference TRBV9 and TRBJ2-7, is as follows: DSGVTQTPKHLITATGQRVTLRCSPRSGDLSVYWYQQSLDQGLQFLIQYYNGEERAKGNILERFSAQQFPDLHSELNLSSLELGDSALYFCASSPRLAGGLSVQYFGPGTRLTVT.

The sample holds many counts of this clonotype. The chain is built from TRBV29-1 and TRBJ2-7; D unclear. Germline V gene sequence: CDR1 SQVTM, CDR2 ANQGSEA. The V end lost 6 bases, the J end lost 3 bases, and 9 bases lay between the germline ends. The CDR3 extends over 11 amino acids. In nucleotides, the CDR3 is TGCAGCGTCGTGGATCTCTACGAGCAGTACTTC. It specifies CSVVDLYEQYF.

This clonotype was seen more than once but under ten times. V usage is TRBV6-1 and J usage is TRBJ2-7, with TRBD1 matching over 7 bases. The V gene's germline CDR1 is MNHNS and CDR2 SASEGT. This CDR3 has 15 amino acids. The J segment lost 2 bases and the V segment lost 6 bases, leaving 10 bases of the junction unmatched. CDR3 sequence reads: CASSSRGGTAYEQYF. CDR3 nucleotides: TGTGCCAGCAGCTCGCGAGGGGGCACAGCCTACGAGCAGTACTTC.

This clonotype was picked up many times. The rearrangement links TRBV10-3 to TRBJ1-1, with a tentative D call TRBD1 (5 bases). The CDR3 consists of 16 residues. Germline V lookup: CDR1 ENHRY, CDR2 SYGVKD. V was trimmed by 5 bases and J by 1 base, leaving 17 bases between them. CDR3 amino acids: CAISINRQGWNTEAFF. The CDR3 DNA sequence: TGTGCCATCAGTATCAACCGGCAGGGTTGGAACACTGAAGCTTTCTTT.

The chain recombines TRBV9 with TRBJ1-5, with D perhaps matching TRBD1 (6 bases). V lost 4 bases and J lost 1, with 18 bases in between. CDR3 length: 17 residues. Germline V gene data show CDR1 as SGDLS and CDR2 as YYNGEE. Here the CDR3 DNA reads TGTGCCAGCAGCCAAGTGAGCAAACAGGGAAGCAATCAGCCCCAGCATTTT. It yields the protein CASSQVSKQGSNQPQHF.

This clonotype was seen ten or more times. The chain joins TRBV5-1 to TRBJ1-1; 9 nucleotides line up with TRBD1. Germline CDR1 is SGHRS and CDR2 is YFSETQ. CDR3 length: 15 residues. J lost 4 bases, V lost 5 bases, and 9 bases had no gene match. The CDR3 sequence is CASRRDRDESTEAFF. CDR3 DNA sequence: TGCGCCAGCAGAAGGGACAGGGATGAGAGCACTGAAGCTTTCTTT.

Concerning this clonotype itself: With a much larger clone just one base away, this may be a read error. The rearrangement uses TRBV6-6 and TRBJ1-6; possible D gene TRBD1, 6 bases. This CDR3 comprises 12 residues. The germline gives CDR1 MNHNY, CDR2 SVGAGI (reference sequence). The CDR3 spells CASRRQVSSLHF. CDR3 in DNA: TGTGCCAGCAGGCGACAGGTTTCATCCCTCCACTTT.

At least ten counts were recorded for this clonotype. The chain recombines TRBV7-2 with TRBJ2-7; possibly TRBD1 for D (5 bases). Trimming pared 1 base from V and 5 bases from J, leaving 18 bases between. This CDR3 is built from 16 residues. Germline V CDR1 and CDR2: SGHTA, FQGNSA. Here the CDR3 DNA reads TGTGCCAGCAGCTTAGTTTGGTCGGCAGGGTATAACGAGCAGTACTTC. Translating gives CASSLVWSAGYNEQYF.

This clonotype has just a few counts. The rearrangement uses TRBV3-1 and TRBJ1-5; no clear D. The CDR3 contains 14 residues. The V end was cut by 8 bases, the J end by 4 bases, with 15 bases between. Germline-derived CDR1 and CDR2 are LGHDT and YNNKEL (reference sequence). CDR3 in DNA: TGTGCCAGCCTCAAGGGAGGAGTAAATCAGCCCCAGCATTTT. Protein product: CASLKGGVNQPQHF.

This clonotype was recorded many times. The V gene is TRBV20-1, the J gene TRBJ1-2; the D is unclear. Trimming cost V 2 bases and J 8 bases, with 15 bases left between them. The CDR3 has 13 amino acids. Germline V gives CDR1 DFQATT, CDR2 SNEGSKA (reference sequence). CDR3 nucleotide sequence: TGCAGTGCTAGACCTGAGGGCTGGAGGGGCTACACCTTC. It yields the protein CSARPEGWRGYTF.

V usage is TRBV15 and J usage is TRBJ2-5, with D possibly being TRBD2 (6 bases). V lost 0 bases to trimming and J lost 11 bases, with 25 bases between them. The CDR3 length is 17 residues. The germline CDR1 and CDR2 sequences are LNHNV and YYDKDF (reference sequence). The CDR3 DNA follows: TGTGCCACCAGCAGAGATAGGGCAGCAACTAGCACAGATACGCAGTACTTC. Translation gives CATSRDRAATSTDTQYF. The full variable domain, with the rest looked up from reference TRBV15 and TRBJ2-5, is DAMVIQNPRYQVTQFGKPVTLSCSQTLNHNVMYWYQQKSSQAPKLLFHYYDKDFNNEADTPDNFQSRRPNTSFCFLDIRSPGLGDTAMYLCATSRDRAATSTDTQYFGPGTRLLVL.

This clonotype has at least ten counts. This chain uses TRBV6-4 with TRBJ1-5; D possibly corresponds to TRBD1 (5 bases). The germline V gene has CDR1 MRHNA and CDR2 SNTAGT. Trimming pared 5 bases from V and 0 bases from J, leaving 14 bases between. This CDR3 is built from 16 residues. CDR3 amino acids: CASSYEGPYSNQPQHF. The CDR3 nucleotides are TGTGCCAGCAGTTACGAGGGACCGTATAGCAATCAGCCCCAGCATTTT.

Notes on this clonotype: The junction and the germline gene differ at one end; a read error may be behind it. The CDR3 is CAGSQVDIDTEAFF. The DNA for the CDR3 is TGTGCCGGCAGCCAAGTAGACATAGACACTGAAGCTTTCTTT. This sequence joins TRBV14 and TRBJ1-1; D ambiguous. Germline V lookup: CDR1 SGHDN, CDR2 FVKESK. The CDR3 length is 14 residues.

This clonotype was recorded only once. The rearrangement uses TRBV7-2 and TRBJ2-5; 9 bases are a match to TRBD1. The CDR3 covers 16 residues. V shed 4 bases and J 2 bases; nucleotides not matched to a gene: 8. CDR1 is SGHTA and CDR2 is FQGNSA in the germline V gene. CDR3 DNA: TGTGCCAGCAGCTCAGCAAGTGACAGGGGGCAAGAGACCCAGTACTTC. It encodes CASSSASDRGQETQYF.

Remarks on this clonotype: A much larger clone differs by one base, so this may be a read error. The conserved final phenylalanine or tryptophan is absent from the CDR3, which likely points to a read error. The chain combines TRBV9 with TRBJ2-5; D ambiguous. Per germline, CDR1 SGDLS and CDR2 YYNGEE. The length of the CDR3 is 15 residues. The CDR3 is CASSQEGGLVETQYS. The DNA of the CDR3 is TGCGCCAGCAGCCAAGAAGGTGGGCTTGTGGAGACCCAGTACTCC.

The genes are TRBV6-6 and TRBJ1-1, with TRBD1 matching over 8 bases. CDR1 MNHNY and CDR2 SVGAGI come from the germline V gene (reference sequence). This CDR3 spans 14 amino acids. The junction had 5 bases not matched to a gene; V was cut back by 6 bases and J by 2 bases. The CDR3 sequence: CASRGGQDNTEAFF. DNA for the CDR3: TGTGCCAGCAGAGGGGGACAGGATAACACTGAAGCTTTCTTT.

The rearrangement uses TRBV6-6 and TRBJ2-7; TRBD1 agrees at 10 bases. There are 15 residues in the CDR3. Unmatched junction bases numbered 5, after V lost 0 bases and J lost 6 bases. CDR1 and CDR2 (germline): MNHNY, SVGAGI (reference sequence). CDR3 residues: CASSYSRDRGPEQYF. The CDR3 DNA sequence: TGTGCCAGCAGTTACTCCCGGGACAGGGGTCCCGAGCAGTACTTC.

The chain uses TRBV11-2 and TRBJ1-1; the match to TRBD1 covers 8 bases. V lost 9 bases to trimming and J lost 3 bases; unmatched junction nucleotides: 18. This CDR3 has 17 residues. Germline lookup yields CDR1 SGHAT and CDR2 FQNNGV. CDR3 residues: CASSVDGGRGRDTEAFF. CDR3 sequence (DNA): TGTGCCAGTAGTGTAGATGGGGGCAGGGGGCGCGACACTGAAGCTTTCTTT.

The table lists this clonotype with many counts. V gene TRBV7-8 combines with J gene TRBJ1-4, with D tentatively TRBD1 (6 bases). The V end was cut by 2 bases, the J end by 8 bases, with 12 bases between. This CDR3 spans 14 amino acids. Germline CDR1 reads SGHVS; CDR2 reads FQNEAQ. CDR3 in DNA: TGTGCCAGCAGCTTATTTGGGACACACGAAAAACTGTTTTTT. Translated, it gives CASSLFGTHEKLFF.

The gene calls are TRBV7-9 and TRBJ2-6; TRBD1 might be the D (8 bases). Germline CDR1 is SEHNR and CDR2 is FQNEAQ (reference sequence). Deletions cut 0 bases from V and 4 bases from J, with 10 bases between. The length of the CDR3 is 16 residues. The CDR3: CASSLAQGGGANVLTF. In DNA, the CDR3 is TGTGCCAGCAGCTTAGCACAGGGGGGGGGGGCCAACGTCCTGACTTTC.

This clonotype was observed a handful of times. The V call is TRBV27, the J call TRBJ2-7; TRBD1 might be the D (6 bases). The CDR3 totals 14 residues. Germline V gene sequence: CDR1 MNHEY, CDR2 SMNVEV (reference sequence). The V gene lost 0 bases and the J gene lost 2 bases, with 8 bases spanning the gap. CDR3 nucleotide sequence: TGTGCCAGCAGTTTATCGACAGGAACCTACGAGCAGTACTTC. Protein sequence: CASSLSTGTYEQYF.

This chain's CDR3 is CASRQPAQPPGNTIYF. CDR3 nucleotides: TGTGCCAGCAGACAACCGGCGCAACCCCCTGGAAACACCATATATTTT. This chain connects TRBV12-3 or TRBV12-4 to TRBJ1-3, with D uncertain. V was pared by 6 bases and J by 2 bases, with 17 bases between. The CDR3 loop spans 16 amino acids.

This clonotype was seen more than once but under ten times. The gene calls are TRBV4-2 and TRBJ2-7; tentative D call: TRBD2 (6 bases). Trimming stripped 1 base from V and 7 bases from J, with 17 bases between. The CDR3 sequence is 15 residues long. CDR1 LGHNA and CDR2 YNFKEQ come from the germline V gene. The CDR3 bases are TGTGCCAGCAGCCAAGGGCACGGTGTTGGGGGGGAGCAGTACTTC. Protein product: CASSQGHGVGGEQYF.

This clonotype was detected only a few times. The J gene is TRBJ2-5, the V gene TRBV7-2; 10 bases are shared with TRBD2. The CDR3 is 15 residues long. V lost 5 bases to trimming and J lost 7 bases; unmatched junction nucleotides: 10. Per the germline V gene, CDR1 is SGHTA and CDR2 is FQGNSA. CDR3 sequence (DNA): TGTGCCAGCAGCCCGCGGACTAGCGGAGAAGGGACCCAGTACTTC. As protein: CASSPRTSGEGTQYF.